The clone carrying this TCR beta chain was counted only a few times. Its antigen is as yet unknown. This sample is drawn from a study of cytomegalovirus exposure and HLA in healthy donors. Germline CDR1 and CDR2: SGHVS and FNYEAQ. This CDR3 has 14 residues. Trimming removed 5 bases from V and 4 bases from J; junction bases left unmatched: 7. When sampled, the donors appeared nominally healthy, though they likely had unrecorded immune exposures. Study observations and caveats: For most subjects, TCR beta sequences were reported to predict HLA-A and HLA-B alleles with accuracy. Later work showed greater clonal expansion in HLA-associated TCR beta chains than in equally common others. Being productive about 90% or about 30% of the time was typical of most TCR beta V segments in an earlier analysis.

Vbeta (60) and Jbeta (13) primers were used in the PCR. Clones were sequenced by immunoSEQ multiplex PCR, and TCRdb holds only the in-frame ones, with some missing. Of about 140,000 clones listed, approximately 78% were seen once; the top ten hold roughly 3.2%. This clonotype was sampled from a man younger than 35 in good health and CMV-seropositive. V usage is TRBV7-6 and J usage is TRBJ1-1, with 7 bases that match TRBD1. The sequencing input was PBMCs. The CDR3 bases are TGTGCCAGCAGCCTTAGAGGGGGCAGCACTGAAGCTTTCTTT. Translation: CASSLRGGSTEAFF.